The 5 T cell receptor beta chains reported below all come from one sample, sequenced in a study of blood T cell repertoires in COVID-19. TCRdb's copy holds only in-frame clones and misses some; the assay was immunoSEQ multiplex PCR. The sample has about 250,000 clones, over 75% seen once; the top ten hold approximately 1.7%. The sequencing input was PBMCs or T cells enriched from blood (not recorded which). The receptors derive from a middle-aged man who had recovered from COVID-19.

This clone was observed once. This chain links TRBV6-2 or TRBV6-3 with TRBJ2-7; 7 positions agree with TRBD2. The V and J ends lost 4 bases and 3 bases, in that order; junction bases with no gene match: 3. CDR1 is MNHEY and CDR2 is SVGEGT in the germline V gene. The length of the CDR3 is 13 residues. CDR3 residues: CASSFAGVYEQYF. The CDR3 nucleotides read TGTGCCAGCAGTTTTGCGGGGGTCTACGAGCAGTACTTC.

V and J are TRBV19 and TRBJ2-3; 8 bases are shared with TRBD2. The CDR3 consists of 17 residues. The trim removed 4 bases at V and 4 bases at J, leaving 13 bases unmatched. Germline V lookup: CDR1 LNHDA, CDR2 SQIVND (reference sequence). The CDR3 sequence: CASSRTGTSRLADTQYF. The CDR3 nucleotides read TGTGCCAGTAGTAGAACCGGGACTAGTCGATTGGCAGATACGCAGTATTTT.

The V and J genes are TRBV27 and TRBJ1-5, with D hard to call. This CDR3 region has 13 residues. V was pared by 5 bases and J by 4 bases, with 9 bases between. Germline CDR1 and CDR2: MNHEY and SMNVEV (reference sequence). DNA of the CDR3: TGTGCCAGCAGTCAACCAGGTAATCAGCCCCAGCATTTT. Translated, it gives CASSQPGNQPQHF.

The V and J genes are TRBV6-5 and TRBJ1-1; 9 bases map to TRBD1. There are 15 residues in the CDR3. Per the germline V gene, CDR1 is MNHEY and CDR2 is SVGAGI. V lost 5 bases, J lost 1 base, and 5 bases stayed unmatched. The CDR3: CASSLPGQGNTEAFF. Written as DNA, the CDR3 is TGTGCCAGCAGTCTTCCGGGACAGGGGAACACTGAAGCTTTCTTT.

The chain has TRBV2 and TRBJ2-1; D is unclear. This CDR3 is built from 14 residues. The V gene lost 8 bases and the J gene lost 2 bases, with 13 bases spanning the gap. Germline CDR1 SNHLY, CDR2 FYNNEI. CDR3 nucleotides: TGTGCCAGCTTTGGTCGGAGAACCTACAATGAGCAGTTCTTC. This translates into CASFGRRTYNEQFF.